This T cell receptor (beta chain) derives from a study of T cell responses to AZD1222 COVID-19 vaccine. Measured with immunoSEQ multiplex PCR; TCRdb has only the in-frame clones, and not every one. The sample shows 100,000 to 130,000 clones, around 90% of them seen only once. The specimen comprised peripheral blood, sampled on day 0 of AZD1222 vaccination. The receptor's source is an adult in good health.

This CDR3 is CASGKGGSAFDNEQFF. CDR3 coding DNA: TGTGCCAGCGGGAAGGGCGGGAGCGCCTTTGACAATGAGCAGTTCTTC. The V and J genes are TRBV7-2 and TRBJ2-1; 7 bases map to TRBD2. Looked up from germline, CDR1 is SGHTA and CDR2 is FQGNSA. With 8 bases clipped from V and 5 bases from J, the junction kept 15 bases outside the gene matches. CDR3 length: 16 amino acids.